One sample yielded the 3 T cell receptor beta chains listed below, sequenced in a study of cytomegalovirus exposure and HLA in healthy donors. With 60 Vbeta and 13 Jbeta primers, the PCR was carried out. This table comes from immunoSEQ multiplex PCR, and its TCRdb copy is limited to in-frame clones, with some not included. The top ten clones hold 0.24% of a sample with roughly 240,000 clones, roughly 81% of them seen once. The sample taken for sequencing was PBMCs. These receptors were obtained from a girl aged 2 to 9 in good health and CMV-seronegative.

The CDR3 sequence: CASSSGTGKLYEQYF. In nucleotides, the CDR3 is TGTGCCAGCAGCTCTGGGACAGGGAAACTCTACGAGCAGTACTTC. This chain links TRBV5-4 with TRBJ2-7, with TRBD1 matching over 9 bases. The CDR3 is made up of 15 amino acids. The junction had 7 bases not matched to a gene; V was cut back by 3 bases and J by 3 bases. CDR1 is SGHNT, CDR2 YYREEE, per germline (reference sequence).

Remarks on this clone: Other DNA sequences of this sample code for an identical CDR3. DNA of the CDR3: TGCGCCAGCAGCTTGGACAGAGACTACGAGCAGTACTTC. The encoded protein is CASSLDRDYEQYF. V and J are TRBV5-1 and TRBJ2-7; the D is unclear. Germline V gene sequence: CDR1 SGHRS, CDR2 YFSETQ. The germline V and J ends were trimmed by 0 bases and 3 bases, with 7 bases remaining between them. This CDR3 is 13 amino acids long.

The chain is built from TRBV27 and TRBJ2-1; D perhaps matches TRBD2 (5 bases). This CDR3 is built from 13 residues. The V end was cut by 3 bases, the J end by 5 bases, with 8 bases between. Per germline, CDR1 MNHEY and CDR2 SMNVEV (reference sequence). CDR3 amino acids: CASSFVGDNEQFF. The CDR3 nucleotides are TGTGCCAGCAGTTTTGTGGGAGACAATGAGCAGTTCTTC.